This TCR beta chain is from a study of blood T cell repertoires in COVID-19. Study in general: In each case, the material was cDNA or gDNA derived from T cells, B-cell-depleted T cells, or PBMCs.

Membership in each cohort depended on participant-reported clinical history. Using immunoSEQ multiplex PCR, the repertoire was profiled, and TCRdb retains in-frame clones only, with some absent. The data show approximately 390,000 clones, approximately 88% seen once. The germline V gene encodes CDR1 SGHDN and CDR2 FVKESK. The CDR3 has 16 amino acids. Trimming shortened V by 0 bases and J by 10 bases, and 16 bases separated the two germline ends. The chain has TRBV14 and TRBJ1-6, with D perhaps TRBD1 (6 bases). Sequencing was done on a sample of PBMCs or T cells enriched from blood (not recorded which). This clonotype was obtained from a woman between 35 and 50 years old with acute COVID-19. CDR3 DNA: TGTGCCAGCAGCCAAGATCCGACAGGTTTAGGATCACCCCTCCACTTT. Translation gives CASSQDPTGLGSPLHF.